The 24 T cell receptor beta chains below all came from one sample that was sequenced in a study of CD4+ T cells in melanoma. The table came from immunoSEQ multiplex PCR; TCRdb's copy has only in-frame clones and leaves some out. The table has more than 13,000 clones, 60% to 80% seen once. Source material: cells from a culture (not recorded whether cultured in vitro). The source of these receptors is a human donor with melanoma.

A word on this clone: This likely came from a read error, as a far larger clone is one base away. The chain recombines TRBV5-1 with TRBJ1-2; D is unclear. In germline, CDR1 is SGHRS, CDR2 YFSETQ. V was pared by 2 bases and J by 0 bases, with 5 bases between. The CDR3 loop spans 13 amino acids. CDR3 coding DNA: TGCGCCAGCAGCTTTTTGGCTAACTATGGCTACACCTTC. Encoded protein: CASSFLANYGYTF.

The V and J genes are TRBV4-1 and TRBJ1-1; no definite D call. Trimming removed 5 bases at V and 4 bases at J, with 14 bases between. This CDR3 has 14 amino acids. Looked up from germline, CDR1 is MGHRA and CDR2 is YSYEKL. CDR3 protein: CASSWLGLATEAFF. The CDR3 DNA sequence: TGCGCCAGCAGCTGGCTAGGGCTGGCCACTGAAGCTTTCTTT.

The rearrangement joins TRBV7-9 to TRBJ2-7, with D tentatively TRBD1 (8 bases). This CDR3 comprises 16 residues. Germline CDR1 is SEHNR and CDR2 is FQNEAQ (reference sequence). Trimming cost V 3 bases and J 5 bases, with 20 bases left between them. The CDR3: CASSLGGTGPQDEQYF. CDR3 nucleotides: TGTGCCAGCAGCTTGGGGGGGACAGGTCCCCAGGACGAGCAGTACTTC.

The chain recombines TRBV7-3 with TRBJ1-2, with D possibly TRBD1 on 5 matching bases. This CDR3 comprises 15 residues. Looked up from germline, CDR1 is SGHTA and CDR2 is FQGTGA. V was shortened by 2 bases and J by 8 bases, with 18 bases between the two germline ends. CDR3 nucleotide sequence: TGTGCCAGCAGCTTAGATATCATGGGACGAGGGGGCTACACCTTC. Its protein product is CASSLDIMGRGGYTF.

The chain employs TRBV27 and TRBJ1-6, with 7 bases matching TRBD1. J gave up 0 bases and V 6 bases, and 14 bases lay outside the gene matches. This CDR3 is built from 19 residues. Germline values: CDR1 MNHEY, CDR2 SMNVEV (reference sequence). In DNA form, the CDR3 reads TGTGCCAGCAGACACACCACCCCGGGACAGTACTCCTATAATTCACCCCTCCACTTT. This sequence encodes CASRHTTPGQYSYNSPLHF.

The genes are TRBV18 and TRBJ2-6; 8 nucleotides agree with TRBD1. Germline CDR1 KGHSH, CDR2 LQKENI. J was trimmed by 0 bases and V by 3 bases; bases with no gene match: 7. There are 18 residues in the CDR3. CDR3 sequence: CASSPRTGSLSGANVLTF. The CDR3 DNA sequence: TGTGCCAGCTCACCGAGGACAGGGTCCCTCTCTGGGGCCAACGTCCTGACTTTC.

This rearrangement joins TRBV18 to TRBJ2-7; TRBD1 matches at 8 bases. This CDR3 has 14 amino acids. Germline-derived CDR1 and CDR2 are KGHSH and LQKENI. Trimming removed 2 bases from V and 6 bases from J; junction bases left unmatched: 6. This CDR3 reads CASSPTPRGREQYF. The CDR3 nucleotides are TGTGCCAGCTCACCAACTCCCAGGGGGCGCGAGCAGTACTTC.

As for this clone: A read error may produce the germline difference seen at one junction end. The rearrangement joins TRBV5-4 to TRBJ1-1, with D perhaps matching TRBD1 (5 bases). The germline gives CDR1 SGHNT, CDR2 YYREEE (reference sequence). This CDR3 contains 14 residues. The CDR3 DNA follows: TGCGCCAGCAGCTCCGAGGGGATGGGGACTGAAGCTTTCTTT. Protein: CASSSEGMGTEAFF.

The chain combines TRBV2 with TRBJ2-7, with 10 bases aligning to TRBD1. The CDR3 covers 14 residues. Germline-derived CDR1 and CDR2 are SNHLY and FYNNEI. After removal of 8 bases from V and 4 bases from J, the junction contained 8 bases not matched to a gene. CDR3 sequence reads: CASVRDRGLYEQYF. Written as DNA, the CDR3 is TGTGCCAGCGTCCGGGACAGGGGCTTATACGAGCAGTACTTC.

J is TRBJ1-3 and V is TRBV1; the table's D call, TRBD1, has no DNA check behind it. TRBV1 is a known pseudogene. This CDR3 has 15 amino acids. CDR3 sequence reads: CTSRDRASSGNTIYF. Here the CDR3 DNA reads TGCACCAGCAGGGACAGGGCTTCGTCGGGAAACACCATATATTTT.

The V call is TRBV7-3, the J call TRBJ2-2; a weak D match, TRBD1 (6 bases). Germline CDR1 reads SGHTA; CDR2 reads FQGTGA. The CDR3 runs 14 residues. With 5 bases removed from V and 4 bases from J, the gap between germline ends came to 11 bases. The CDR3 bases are TGTGCCAGCAGCACAGGGACGTCCACCGGGGAGCTGTTTTTT. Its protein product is CASSTGTSTGELFF.

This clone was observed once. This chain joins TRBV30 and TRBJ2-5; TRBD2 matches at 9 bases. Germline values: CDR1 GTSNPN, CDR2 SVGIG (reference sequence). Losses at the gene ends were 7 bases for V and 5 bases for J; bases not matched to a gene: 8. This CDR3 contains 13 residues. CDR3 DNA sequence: TGTGCCTCCAGCCGGGGACTAGCTGAGACCCAGTACTTC. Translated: CASSRGLAETQYF.

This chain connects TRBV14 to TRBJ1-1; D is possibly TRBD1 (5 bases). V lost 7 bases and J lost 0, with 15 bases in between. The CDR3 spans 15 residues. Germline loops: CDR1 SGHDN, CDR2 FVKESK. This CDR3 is CASTLNLGVNTEAFF. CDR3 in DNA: TGTGCCAGCACCCTCAACCTGGGGGTGAACACTGAAGCTTTCTTT.

The CDR3 nucleotides read TGCGCCAGCAGCCCGGGCGTAGCGGGGCCGAACACCGGGGAGCTGTTTTTT. Residues: CASSPGVAGPNTGELFF. This chain uses TRBV5-1 with TRBJ2-2; 8 nucleotides agree with TRBD2. The CDR3 is 17 amino acids. V was pared by 4 bases and J by 0 bases, with 8 bases of the junction left unmatched. The germline V gene encodes CDR1 SGHRS and CDR2 YFSETQ. Together with reference TRBV5-1 and TRBJ2-2, the CDR3 gives the full variable domain: KAGVTQTPRYLIKTRGQQVTLSCSPISGHRSVSWYQQTPGQGLQFLFEYFSETQRNKGNFPGRFSGRQFSNSRSEMNVSTLELGDSALYLCASSPGVAGPNTGELFFGEGSRLTVL.

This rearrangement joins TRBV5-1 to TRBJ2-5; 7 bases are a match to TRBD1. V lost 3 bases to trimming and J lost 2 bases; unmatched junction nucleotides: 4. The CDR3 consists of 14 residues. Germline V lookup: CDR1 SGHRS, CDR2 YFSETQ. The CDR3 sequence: CASSSTGLQETQYF. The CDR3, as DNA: TGCGCCAGCAGCTCGACAGGGCTACAAGAGACCCAGTACTTC.

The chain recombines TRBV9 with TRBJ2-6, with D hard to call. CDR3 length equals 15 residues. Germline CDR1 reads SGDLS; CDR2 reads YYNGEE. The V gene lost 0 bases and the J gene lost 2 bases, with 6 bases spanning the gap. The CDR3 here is CASSVAPTGANVLTF. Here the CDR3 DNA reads TGTGCCAGCAGCGTAGCCCCCACTGGGGCCAACGTCCTGACTTTC.

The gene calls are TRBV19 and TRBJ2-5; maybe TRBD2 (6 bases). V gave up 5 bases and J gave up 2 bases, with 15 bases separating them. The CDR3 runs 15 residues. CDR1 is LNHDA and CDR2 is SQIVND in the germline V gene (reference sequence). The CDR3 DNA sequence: TGTGCCAGTAGTCATCTCATGGCGGGGCAAGAGACCCAGTACTTC. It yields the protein CASSHLMAGQETQYF.

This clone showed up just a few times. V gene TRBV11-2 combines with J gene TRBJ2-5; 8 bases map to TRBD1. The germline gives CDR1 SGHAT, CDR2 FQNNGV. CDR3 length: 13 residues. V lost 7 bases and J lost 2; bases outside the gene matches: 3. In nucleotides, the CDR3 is TGTGCCAGCACTAGGACAGGGCAAGAGACCCAGTACTTC. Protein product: CASTRTGQETQYF.

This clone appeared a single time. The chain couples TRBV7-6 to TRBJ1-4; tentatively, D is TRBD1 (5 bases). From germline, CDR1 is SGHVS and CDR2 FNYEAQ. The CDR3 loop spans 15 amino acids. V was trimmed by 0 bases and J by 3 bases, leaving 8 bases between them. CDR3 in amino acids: CASSLAGRANEKLFF. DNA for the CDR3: TGTGCCAGCAGCTTAGCGGGACGCGCTAATGAAAAACTGTTTTTT.

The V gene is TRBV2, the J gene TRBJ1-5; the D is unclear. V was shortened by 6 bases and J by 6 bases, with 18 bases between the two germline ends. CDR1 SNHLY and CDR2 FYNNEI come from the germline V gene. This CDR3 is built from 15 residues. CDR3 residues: CASRTGLVESQPQHF. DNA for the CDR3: TGTGCCAGCAGGACGGGGTTAGTCGAAAGTCAGCCCCAGCATTTT.

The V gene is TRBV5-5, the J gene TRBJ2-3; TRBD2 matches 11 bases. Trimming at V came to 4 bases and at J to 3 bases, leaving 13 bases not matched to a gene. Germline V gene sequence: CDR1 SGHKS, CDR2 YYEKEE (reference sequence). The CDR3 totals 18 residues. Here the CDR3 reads CASSPRRVRLAGTDTQYF. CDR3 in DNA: TGTGCCAGCAGCCCGCGCCGAGTGAGACTAGCGGGAACAGATACGCAGTATTTT.

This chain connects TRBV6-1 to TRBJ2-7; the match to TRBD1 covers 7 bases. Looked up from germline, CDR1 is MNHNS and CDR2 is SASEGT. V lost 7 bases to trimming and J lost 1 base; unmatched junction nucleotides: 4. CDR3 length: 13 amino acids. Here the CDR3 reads CASTGQVSYEQYF. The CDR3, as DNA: TGTGCCAGCACTGGACAGGTATCCTACGAGCAGTACTTC.

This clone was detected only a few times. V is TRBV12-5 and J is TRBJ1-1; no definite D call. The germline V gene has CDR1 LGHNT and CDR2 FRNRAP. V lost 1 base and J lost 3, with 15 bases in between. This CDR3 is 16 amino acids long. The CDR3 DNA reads TGTGCTAGTGGTTTGGCTAAGGGAAATCTCTACACTGAAGCTTTCTTT. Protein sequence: CASGLAKGNLYTEAFF.

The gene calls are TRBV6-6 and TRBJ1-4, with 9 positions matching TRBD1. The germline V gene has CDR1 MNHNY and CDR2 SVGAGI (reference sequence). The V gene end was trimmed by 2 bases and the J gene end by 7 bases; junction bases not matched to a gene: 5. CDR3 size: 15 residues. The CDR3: CASSYGGQGPEKLFF. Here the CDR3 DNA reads TGTGCCAGCAGTTACGGGGGACAGGGACCTGAAAAACTGTTTTTT.